This is a list of T cell receptor beta chains from one sample in a study of beta chain features in type 1 diabetes. Profiled with immunoSEQ multiplex PCR; TCRdb holds only in-frame clones, not every one. Found here are 200,000 to 250,000 clones, over 7.5% of them singletons; the top ten hold around 0.037%. Material for sequencing was naive CD4+ T cells from blood. The receptors derive from a woman under 30 in good health. CDR3s include the opening cysteine and the closing phenylalanine or tryptophan. The D gene is left open where the match is weak.

d_call: TRBD1; v_call: TRBV28; cdr3_aa: CVLPRQGEGRYGYTF
d_call: TRBD1; v_call: TRBV2; cdr3_aa: CASSVRDRLGEYF
d_call: TRBD1; v_call: TRBV11-2; cdr3_aa: CASSKTGEDYGYTF
d_call: TRBD1; v_call: TRBV30; cdr3_aa: CACPRGQHRGEQYF
d_call: TRBD2; v_call: TRBV5-1; cdr3_aa: CASSYSGSRNGNEQFF
d_call: TRBD2; v_call: TRBV6-1; cdr3_aa: CASRGTSGETQYF
d_call: NA; v_call: TRBV19; cdr3_aa: CASSFLAKNIQYF
d_call: NA; v_call: TRBV29-1; cdr3_aa: CSVRSRTDTQYF
d_call: NA; v_call: TRBV30; cdr3_aa: CAWSVLGGGYTF
d_call: TRBD2; v_call: TRBV5-1; cdr3_aa: CASSSGLAGNNEQFF
d_call: TRBD1; v_call: TRBV5-1; cdr3_aa: CASSLEGQGVSSTDTQYF
d_call: NA; v_call: TRBV2; cdr3_aa: CASSEGRNYGYTF
d_call: TRBD2; v_call: TRBV6-1; cdr3_aa: CASSLRLASGETQYF
d_call: NA; v_call: TRBV5-4; cdr3_aa: CASREQGLSTEAFF
d_call: TRBD1; v_call: TRBV19; cdr3_aa: CASSQPGTGTHEQYF
d_call: TRBD1; v_call: TRBV18; cdr3_aa: CASNRQGVNTEAFF
d_call: TRBD2; v_call: TRBV9; cdr3_aa: CASSAGLAGAREQYF
d_call: NA; v_call: TRBV5-1; cdr3_aa: CASTLAGGTEAFF
d_call: NA; v_call: TRBV6-1; cdr3_aa: CASRPGMNTEAFF
d_call: NA; v_call: TRBV30; cdr3_aa: CAWSVTTANTGELFF
d_call: NA; v_call: TRBV5-1; cdr3_aa: CASSLAGRGLTEAFF
d_call: NA; v_call: TRBV27; cdr3_aa: CASSLNGERNTEAFF
d_call: NA; v_call: TRBV19; cdr3_aa: CASSTGGARANEKLFF
d_call: TRBD2; v_call: TRBV5-1; cdr3_aa: CASSLTGLAGHTETQYF
d_call: NA; v_call: TRBV6-5; cdr3_aa: CASSYVQGETQYF
d_call: NA; v_call: TRBV9; cdr3_aa: CASSVLAASSGDTQYF
d_call: TRBD1; v_call: TRBV4-1; cdr3_aa: CASSSTGTGRHEQFF
d_call: NA; v_call: TRBV29-1; cdr3_aa: CSVEGTGSSGANVLTF
d_call: NA; v_call: TRBV30; cdr3_aa: CAWSSWAGQGLAGEVNEQFF
d_call: NA; v_call: TRBV5-1; cdr3_aa: CASSLGSRDIQYF
d_call: NA; v_call: TRBV14; cdr3_aa: CASSQVGQGFAFF
d_call: TRBD1; v_call: TRBV11-2; cdr3_aa: CASSRNRGGNQPQHF
d_call: NA; v_call: TRBV5-6; cdr3_aa: CASREDGGPYYGYTF
d_call: TRBD1; v_call: TRBV5-1; cdr3_aa: CASSPPGTGVHNEQFF
d_call: TRBD1; v_call: TRBV7-2; cdr3_aa: CASSARTGLDTIYF
d_call: NA; v_call: TRBV6-5; cdr3_aa: CASSYSTVADGAFF
d_call: NA; v_call: TRBV19; cdr3_aa: CASRIQGFGANVLTF
d_call: TRBD2; v_call: TRBV15; cdr3_aa: CATSSVQGLALEQYF
d_call: TRBD2; v_call: TRBV5-1; cdr3_aa: CASSKLAGGSSYNEQFF
d_call: TRBD1; v_call: TRBV9; cdr3_aa: CASSVSPLAPGQGSYEQYF
d_call: NA; v_call: TRBV5-1; cdr3_aa: CASSLEQGLNGYTF
d_call: NA; v_call: TRBV5-1; cdr3_aa: CASSLTSAFTPTFYGYTF
d_call: NA; v_call: TRBV11-2; cdr3_aa: CASSLGLLQETQYF
d_call: NA; v_call: TRBV18; cdr3_aa: CASSLQGYNQPQHF
d_call: NA; v_call: TRBV7-2; cdr3_aa: CASSGYRELNTEAFF
d_call: NA; v_call: TRBV29-1; cdr3_aa: CSVGDNSPLHF
d_call: TRBD1; v_call: TRBV2; cdr3_aa: CASSDSGTGQETQYF
d_call: TRBD1; v_call: TRBV9; cdr3_aa: CASSVTGTGGYYGYTF